Following are 26 T cell receptor beta chains from one sample sequenced in a study of lung T cells in sarcoidosis with Löfgren's syndrome. A single record per CDR3 protein comes from TCRdb applying MiXCR to the reads. The data hold about 9,400 distinct CDR3 sequences, with around 20% observed a single time. Sample: CD4+ T cells from bronchoalveolar lavage. These TCRs come from a human donor with sarcoidosis (Löfgren's syndrome or another form), or a control subject (not recorded which).

This clonotype is medium-sized. The V and J genes are TRBV7-2 and TRBJ2-3; 14 positions agree with TRBD2. The CDR3 sequence is 16 residues long. Germline CDR1 is SGHTA and CDR2 is FQGNSA. The junction had 4 bases not matched to a gene; V was cut back by 4 bases and J by 4 bases. In DNA, the CDR3 is TGTGCCAGCAGCTCTGGGGGACTAGCGGGGGCAGATACGCAGTATTTT. This translates into CASSSGGLAGADTQYF.

This clonotype was detected many times. The chain has TRBV7-6 and TRBJ2-5; 8 bases line up with TRBD2. The ends lost 6 bases at V and 5 bases at J; junction bases unmatched: 17. The CDR3 sequence is 17 residues long. Germline V gives CDR1 SGHVS, CDR2 FNYEAQ. CDR3 amino acids: CASSFVPPGLGGETQYF. The CDR3 nucleotides are TGTGCCAGCAGTTTCGTTCCTCCGGGACTAGGGGGGGAGACCCAGTACTTC.

This clonotype was observed at least ten times. The chain has TRBV12-3 or TRBV12-4 and TRBJ1-5; TRBD1 aligns across 8 bases. The trim removed 5 bases at V and 4 bases at J, leaving 7 bases unmatched. The CDR3 has 15 residues. CDR3 sequence: CASSLRTGSNQPQHF. CDR3 nucleotides: TGTGCCAGCAGTCTCCGGACAGGGTCAAATCAGCCCCAGCATTTT.

For this clonotype: This could be a read error, since a much larger clone is one nucleotide away. The chain is built from TRBV24-1 and TRBJ2-7, with 8 bases identical to TRBD1. The CDR3 is 16 amino acids. With 5 bases clipped from V and 0 bases from J, the junction kept 8 bases outside the gene matches. CDR1 is KGHDR, CDR2 SFDVKD, per germline. CDR3 region: CATSVSGTGSSYEQYF. The DNA of the CDR3 is TGTGCCACCAGTGTCTCCGGGACAGGCAGCTCCTACGAGCAGTACTTC.

This clonotype was seen a few times. V and J are TRBV28 and TRBJ2-7; 10 bases align to TRBD2. Germline V gene data show CDR1 as MDHEN and CDR2 as SYDVKM. Losses at the gene ends were 2 bases for V and 2 bases for J; bases not matched to a gene: 3. The CDR3 is 15 amino acids. The CDR3 DNA is TGTGCCAGCAGTTTACGGACTAGCGGCACCTACGAGCAGTACTTC. Residues: CASSLRTSGTYEQYF.

By frequency in the sample, this clonotype is medium-sized (0.01 to 0.1%). The J gene is TRBJ1-3, the V gene TRBV28; D is ambiguous. Trimming pared 8 bases from V and 0 bases from J, leaving 17 bases between. CDR1 and CDR2 (germline): MDHEN, SYDVKM. The CDR3 runs 16 residues. The CDR3 sequence: CASVEPRRSSGNTIYF. The CDR3 DNA sequence: TGTGCCAGCGTCGAACCTAGGAGAAGCTCTGGAAACACCATATATTTT.

As concerns this clonotype: A read error may account for a junction end that differs from germline. V usage is TRBV7-2 and J usage is TRBJ1-4, with a tentative D call TRBD1 (5 bases). The CDR3 is 15 residues long. Germline V lookup: CDR1 SGHTA, CDR2 FQGNSA. As DNA, the CDR3 is TGTGCCAGCAGCCGGGGCAGGGCGGAGAATGAAAAACTGCTTTTT. This translates into CASSRGRAENEKLLF.

In regard to this clonotype: At one end, the junction sequence differs from germline, possibly due to a read error. This chain uses TRBV9 with TRBJ2-5; D possibly corresponds to TRBD2 (5 bases). Germline CDR1 reads SGDLS; CDR2 reads YYNGEE. The CDR3 is made up of 15 amino acids. This CDR3 reads CASSVVGLSQETRYF. The CDR3 DNA follows: TGTGCCAGCAGCGTTGTTGGACTTTCTCAAGAGACCCGGTACTTC.

A few counts support this clonotype. This may be a read error, as it is one base from a much larger clone. The chain combines TRBV20-1 with TRBJ2-3; D is ambiguous. CDR1 and CDR2 (germline): DFQATT, SNEGSKA (reference sequence). The CDR3 length is 12 residues. The CDR3 bases are TGCAGTGCCGCAATCAGCACAGATGCGCAGTATTTT. This translates into CSAAISTDAQYF.

This clonotype appeared a few times. The chain uses TRBV7-6 and TRBJ2-5, with 8 bases aligning to TRBD2. The V and J ends lost 6 bases and 5 bases, in that order; junction bases with no gene match: 17. CDR3 length equals 17 residues. CDR1 and CDR2 (germline): SGHVS, FNYEAQ. The CDR3 nucleotides read TGTGCCAGCAGTTTCGTTCCTCCGGGACTAGAGGGGGAGACCCAGTACTTC. Protein: CASSFVPPGLEGETQYF.

About this clonotype: The CDR3 does not end in the conserved phenylalanine or tryptophan, so this is likely a read error. The chain employs TRBV10-3 and TRBJ2-3, with 8 bases identical to TRBD1. CDR3 length: 14 amino acids. The V gene's germline CDR1 is ENHRY and CDR2 SYGVKD. The CDR3 coding sequence is TGTGCCGTCAGTGAGGGACAGGACACAGATACGCAGTATTCT. As protein: CAVSEGQDTDTQYS.

In its sample, this clonotype ranks as large. The chain employs TRBV6-2 or TRBV6-3 and TRBJ2-1; possibly TRBD2 for D (5 bases). Trimming removed 7 bases from V and 7 bases from J, with 8 bases in between. The CDR3 loop spans 11 amino acids. Per germline, CDR1 MNHEY and CDR2 SVGEGT. CDR3: CASNRGNEQFF. In DNA form, the CDR3 reads TGTGCCAGCAATCGCGGGAATGAGCAGTTCTTC.

Remarks on this clonotype: One end of the junction fails to match germline, which may point to a read error. This chain connects TRBV27 to TRBJ2-3; D possibly uses TRBD1 or TRBD2 (5 bases each). The CDR3 sequence is 15 residues long. Germline CDR1 and CDR2: MNHEY and SMNVEV (reference sequence). The CDR3 protein is CVSAPVGGSIDTLYF. The CDR3 DNA is TGTGTCAGCGCGCCGGTTGGGGGTAGCATAGATACGCTGTATTTT.

This chain links TRBV12-3 or TRBV12-4 with TRBJ2-3; D possibly corresponds to TRBD2 (6 bases). V was pared by 2 bases and J by 2 bases, with 14 bases between. The CDR3 is 16 residues long. Here the CDR3 reads CASSLQLGLPTDTQYF. The CDR3 bases are TGTGCCAGCAGTTTACAACTAGGACTACCCACAGATACGCAGTATTTT.

In its sample, this clonotype is medium-sized (0.01 to 0.1%). V usage is TRBV7-2 and J usage is TRBJ2-3; 11 bases align to TRBD2. The germline V gene has CDR1 SGHTA and CDR2 FQGNSA. V shed 2 bases, J shed 4 bases, and the junction held 5 bases outside the gene matches. The CDR3 has 16 residues. CDR3 protein: CASSLIAGGAADTQYF. The CDR3 bases are TGTGCCAGCAGCTTAATAGCGGGGGGGGCGGCAGATACGCAGTATTTT.

This clonotype was counted a few times. The chain is built from TRBV7-7 and TRBJ2-5; 10 bases align to TRBD1. This CDR3 comprises 13 residues. Germline V gene lookup returns CDR1 SSHAT and CDR2 FNYEAQ (reference sequence). Germline trimming cut 4 bases from V and 14 bases from J; bases unmatched to any gene: 10. The CDR3 coding sequence is TGTGCCAGCAGCTCCCTTGATGACAGGGGGCTTTACTTC. This gives the protein CASSSLDDRGLYF.

This clonotype was found once. A much larger clone differs from this one at a single base, so this may be a read error. The V and J genes are TRBV3-1 and TRBJ2-7; 8 bases fit TRBD1. Germline CDR1 is LGHDT and CDR2 is YNNKEL (reference sequence). The CDR3 is made up of 16 amino acids. With 4 bases clipped from V and 1 base from J, the junction kept 9 bases outside the gene matches. The CDR3 region is CASSRTQGVKSYEQYF. CDR3 nucleotides: TGTGCCAGCAGCCGCACACAGGGGGTAAAATCCTACGAGCAGTACTTC.

In regard to this clonotype: Given the absence of the conserved phenylalanine or tryptophan at the CDR3 end, a read error is likely. This chain joins TRBV6-4 and TRBJ1-1; TRBD1 is a possible D gene (5 bases). CDR1 MRHNA and CDR2 SNTAGT come from the germline V gene. The CDR3 spans 12 residues. With 9 bases removed from V and 1 base from J, the gap between germline ends came to 9 bases. CDR3 loop: CASRGANTEAFL. Here the CDR3 DNA reads TGTGCCAGTCGAGGGGCGAACACTGAAGCTTTCCTT.

This clonotype appeared many times. The gene calls are TRBV5-1 and TRBJ2-3; 8 bases match TRBD2. The CDR3 extends over 15 amino acids. Germline trimming cut 4 bases from V and 5 bases from J; bases unmatched to any gene: 9. Looked up from germline, CDR1 is SGHRS and CDR2 is YFSETQ. The CDR3 here is CASSNSGTTGDTQYF. CDR3 nucleotide sequence: TGCGCCAGCAGCAATAGCGGGACAACGGGAGATACGCAGTATTTT.

This clonotype showed up many times. This CDR3 reads CASSAGTGGFGTEAFF. The DNA for the CDR3 is TGTGCCAGCAGCGCGGGGACAGGGGGCTTCGGGACTGAAGCTTTCTTT. This chain links TRBV7-6 with TRBJ1-1, with TRBD1 matching over 12 bases. The germline V gene has CDR1 SGHVS and CDR2 FNYEAQ. J gave up 5 bases and V 5 bases, and 9 bases lay outside the gene matches. The CDR3 covers 16 residues.

Remarks on this clonotype: Relative to the germline gene, one junction end is altered; a read error may explain this. In DNA, the CDR3 is TGTGCCACCAGCAGAGGTACTAGCGGGGCCTACAATGGGCAGTTCTTC. Translating gives CATSRGTSGAYNGQFF. This chain uses TRBV15 with TRBJ2-1, with 10 bases matching TRBD2. Looked up from germline, CDR1 is LNHNV and CDR2 is YYDKDF (reference sequence). The CDR3 spans 16 residues.

In its sample, this clonotype was seen many times. The chain carries TRBV18 and TRBJ2-3; 7 positions match TRBD1. Germline V gene data show CDR1 as KGHSH and CDR2 as LQKENI. The CDR3 runs to 15 residues. After removal of 0 bases from V and 2 bases from J, the junction contained 2 bases not matched to a gene. CDR3 DNA: TGTGCCAGCTCACCACCGGGACAGTCCACAGATACGCAGTATTTT. It translates to CASSPPGQSTDTQYF.

Comment on this clonotype: An end of the junction does not agree with germline; a read error may underlie this. The chain links TRBV7-2 to TRBJ1-1; D ambiguous. Germline values: CDR1 SGHTA, CDR2 FQGNSA. The CDR3 runs 13 residues. This CDR3 reads CASSLTSTTEDFF. The DNA for the CDR3 is TGTGCCAGCAGCTTAACCTCAACCACTGAAGATTTCTTT.

This clonotype was seen repeatedly, ten times or more. The chain employs TRBV2 and TRBJ1-1, with D possibly matching TRBD1 (5 bases). Germline assignment: CDR1 SNHLY and CDR2 FYNNEI. Trimming removed 8 bases at V and 2 bases at J, with 12 bases between. The CDR3 consists of 13 residues. CDR3 sequence: CASARTFNTEAFF. The CDR3, as DNA: TGTGCCAGCGCCCGGACATTCAACACTGAAGCTTTCTTT.

This clonotype was recorded at least ten times. The rearrangement links TRBV11-3 to TRBJ2-7; 7 positions match TRBD1. In germline, CDR1 is SGHNT, CDR2 YENEEA. V was pared by 1 base and J by 1 base, with 10 bases of the junction left unmatched. The CDR3 has 17 amino acids. CDR3 region: CASSLATTGALSYEQYF. The CDR3 nucleotides read TGTGCCAGCAGCTTAGCTACCACAGGGGCCCTGTCCTACGAGCAGTACTTC.

Ten or more counts support this clonotype. The chain joins TRBV6-1 to TRBJ2-3; 11 bases fit TRBD2. Germline assignment: CDR1 MNHNS and CDR2 SASEGT. V dropped 5 bases and J dropped 0; count of bases not matched to a gene: 7. The CDR3 has 17 amino acids. The CDR3 sequence: CASSSGTSGLSTDTQYF. The CDR3 bases are TGTGCCAGCAGTTCAGGGACTAGCGGACTGAGCACAGATACGCAGTATTTT.